What follows are 14 T cell receptor beta chains derived from one specimen sequenced in a study of blood T cell repertoires in COVID-19. Measured with immunoSEQ multiplex PCR; TCRdb has only the in-frame clones, and not every one. This table has some 120,000 clones, 80% appearing once. What was sequenced was peripheral blood. The receptors shown here come from a human donor in a cohort sampled during active COVID-19.

The chain has TRBV7-2 and TRBJ1-3, with TRBD1 identical over 7 bases. The junction had 4 bases not matched to a gene; V was cut back by 1 base and J by 4 bases. Germline V lookup: CDR1 SGHTA, CDR2 FQGNSA. There are 15 residues in the CDR3. CDR3 DNA: TGTGCCAGCAGCTTAGATAACAGGGGCGGAAACACCATATATTTT. Translating gives CASSLDNRGGNTIYF.

J is TRBJ2-3 and V is TRBV7-6, with 7 positions matching TRBD1. This CDR3 comprises 17 residues. The V gene's germline CDR1 is SGHVS and CDR2 FNYEAQ. Trimming removed 4 bases from V and 6 bases from J; junction bases left unmatched: 16. CDR3 amino acids: CASSSPGQASISDTQYF. The DNA for the CDR3 is TGTGCCAGCAGCTCCCCTGGACAGGCCTCCATCAGCGATACGCAGTATTTT.

The chain uses TRBV19 and TRBJ1-5; D is ambiguous. The CDR3 extends over 13 amino acids. The germline gives CDR1 LNHDA, CDR2 SQIVND (reference sequence). Between the trimmed V and J ends, which lost 10 bases and 4 bases, there was a span of 14 bases. In DNA form, the CDR3 reads TGTGCCACGGCTCTGGTCAGGAATCAGCCCCAGCATTTT. Amino acids: CATALVRNQPQHF.

In nucleotides, the CDR3 is TGTGCCAGTGCCACAGGGTACACCGGGGAGCTGTTTTTT. This encodes CASATGYTGELFF. The chain is built from TRBV19 and TRBJ2-2, with a possible D match to TRBD1 (6 bases). Per the germline V gene, CDR1 is LNHDA and CDR2 is SQIVND (reference sequence). This CDR3 contains 13 residues. With 8 bases removed from V and 3 bases from J, the gap between germline ends came to 10 bases.

The chain links TRBV29-1 to TRBJ2-7, with 7 positions matching TRBD1. Germline assignment: CDR1 SQVTM and CDR2 ANQGSEA. J was trimmed by 6 bases and V by 6 bases; bases with no gene match: 5. The CDR3 loop spans 11 amino acids. The CDR3 sequence: CSVETGSEQYF. DNA for the CDR3: TGCAGCGTCGAGACAGGGTCCGAGCAGTACTTC.

V gene TRBV28 combines with J gene TRBJ2-5, with D unresolved. The CDR3 sequence is 13 residues long. V lost 8 bases, J lost 6 bases, and 16 bases lay in between. Germline V gene data show CDR1 as MDHEN and CDR2 as SYDVKM. The CDR3 nucleotides are TGTGCCAGCGTTGACTCACCCACCAAGACCCAGTACTTC. It encodes CASVDSPTKTQYF. Complete variable domain (other parts from reference TRBV28 and TRBJ2-5): DVKVTQSSRYLVKRTGEKVFLECVQDMDHENMFWYRQDPGLGLRLIYFSYDVKMKEKGDIPEGYSVSREKKERFSLILESASTNQTSMYLCASVDSPTKTQYFGPGTRLLVL.

The rearrangement uses TRBV28 and TRBJ2-7; 10 nucleotides agree with TRBD1. The V segment lost 5 bases and the J segment 2 bases; nucleotides outside the gene matches: 9. CDR1 and CDR2 from the germline V gene are MDHEN and SYDVKM. This CDR3 is 16 amino acids long. The CDR3 loop reads CASSLTGTGAPYEQYF. The CDR3 DNA follows: TGTGCCAGCAGTCTCACCGGGACAGGGGCCCCCTACGAGCAGTACTTC.

The chain couples TRBV6-5 to TRBJ2-5, with 10 bases matching TRBD2. This CDR3 has 14 residues. Germline loops: CDR1 MNHEY, CDR2 SVGAGI. Trimming removed 6 bases from V and 1 base from J; junction bases left unmatched: 2. Here the CDR3 DNA reads TGTGCCAGCAGGCTAGCGGGGGTCCAAGAGACCCAGTACTTC. Residues: CASRLAGVQETQYF.

The chain joins TRBV18 to TRBJ2-1; 10 nucleotides agree with TRBD2. Germline V gives CDR1 KGHSH, CDR2 LQKENI. This CDR3 has 15 residues. Losses at the gene ends were 2 bases for V and 6 bases for J; bases not matched to a gene: 4. The CDR3 DNA reads as TGTGCCAGCTCACCATCTAGCGGGAGAGGCAATGAGCAGTTCTTC. Translating gives CASSPSSGRGNEQFF.

The rearrangement links TRBV7-3 to TRBJ2-3; D perhaps matches TRBD2 (6 bases). Germline assignment: CDR1 SGHTA and CDR2 FQGTGA. V lost 4 bases to trimming and J lost 0 bases, with 8 bases between them. This CDR3 region has 14 residues. The CDR3 reads CASSSSGSTDTQYF. Here the CDR3 DNA reads TGTGCCAGCAGCTCGAGCGGGAGCACAGATACGCAGTATTTT. The variable domain in full, completed from reference TRBV7-3 and TRBJ2-3, reads GAGVSQTPSNKVTEKGKYVELRCDPISGHTALYWYRQSLGQGPEFLIYFQGTGAADDSGLPNDRFFAVRPEGSVSTLKIQRTERGDSAVYLCASSSSGSTDTQYFGPGTRLTVL.

The chain links TRBV29-1 to TRBJ2-3; 9 bases align to TRBD2. CDR1 is SQVTM, CDR2 ANQGSEA, per germline. Trimming took 2 bases from V and 5 from J; bases not matched to a gene: 8. CDR3 length: 15 amino acids. CDR3 sequence (DNA): TGCAGCGTTGAATACATAGCGGGAGCGCAAGATACGCAGTATTTT. Amino acid sequence: CSVEYIAGAQDTQYF.

This chain joins TRBV10-3 and TRBJ2-7; 9 bases are a match to TRBD1. CDR1 is ENHRY, CDR2 SYGVKD, per germline. The ends lost 4 bases at V and 5 bases at J; junction bases unmatched: 12. The CDR3 contains 16 residues. The CDR3: CAISVLSKGQGDEQYF. CDR3 DNA: TGTGCCATCAGTGTACTCTCCAAGGGACAGGGCGACGAGCAGTACTTC.

The V and J genes are TRBV10-3 and TRBJ1-4; the match to TRBD1 covers 7 bases. CDR1 and CDR2 from the germline V gene are ENHRY and SYGVKD. The CDR3 is 18 residues long. Losses at the gene ends were 3 bases for V and 2 bases for J; bases not matched to a gene: 12. In DNA form, the CDR3 reads TGTGCCATCAGTGATCCGGACAGGCGAGAGGCCACTAATGAAAAACTGTTTTTT. It is translated as CAISDPDRREATNEKLFF.

This clone was detected only a few times. The chain joins TRBV5-1 to TRBJ1-6; 7 bases align to TRBD1. The CDR3 has 15 residues. Looked up from germline, CDR1 is SGHRS and CDR2 is YFSETQ. The ends lost 4 bases at V and 7 bases at J; junction bases unmatched: 8. The CDR3: CASSLDRVGNSPLHF. The CDR3 DNA is TGCGCCAGCAGCCTAGACAGGGTAGGCAATTCACCCCTCCACTTT. Drawing the rest from reference TRBV5-1 and TRBJ1-6, the complete variable domain is KAGVTQTPRYLIKTRGQQVTLSCSPISGHRSVSWYQQTPGQGLQFLFEYFSETQRNKGNFPGRFSGRQFSNSRSEMNVSTLELGDSALYLCASSLDRVGNSPLHFGNGTRLTVT.